The 24 T cell receptor beta chains listed next were all sequenced from one sample in a study of cytomegalovirus exposure and HLA in healthy donors. 13 Jbeta primers and 60 Vbeta primers were used for the PCR. Data came from immunoSEQ multiplex PCR; TCRdb stores just in-frame clones and leaves some out. The sample lists 150,000 or so clones, approximately 80% occurring once. Input material: PBMCs. The source of these receptors is a man aged 18 to 30 in good health and CMV-seronegative.

Concerning this clone: Additional DNA sequences in this sample encode the identical CDR3. V usage is TRBV28 and J usage is TRBJ1-5, with 12 nucleotides matching TRBD1. Germline V CDR1 and CDR2: MDHEN, SYDVKM. V shed 3 bases and J 7 bases; nucleotides not matched to a gene: 4. This CDR3 region has 15 residues. The CDR3 here is CASSFSGQGAQPQHF. Written as DNA, the CDR3 is TGTGCCAGCAGTTTTTCGGGACAGGGGGCACAGCCCCAGCATTTT.

The J gene is TRBJ1-6, the V gene TRBV7-2, with unresolved D. CDR3 length equals 15 residues. Trimming took off 6 bases at V and 6 bases at J, with 15 bases between the two ends. CDR1 and CDR2 from the germline V gene are SGHTA and FQGNSA. CDR3 amino acids: CASSPGSRVNSPLHF. CDR3 DNA sequence: TGTGCCAGCAGTCCCGGATCCCGGGTTAATTCACCCCTCCACTTT.

The chain joins TRBV2 to TRBJ1-4; D ambiguous. Looked up from germline, CDR1 is SNHLY and CDR2 is FYNNEI. V was clipped by 8 bases and J by 4 bases, with 11 bases between them. There are 13 residues in the CDR3. CDR3: CASVQAFNEKLFF. As DNA, the CDR3 is TGTGCCAGCGTCCAGGCGTTTAATGAAAAACTGTTTTTT.

V and J are TRBV2 and TRBJ1-2; D is unclear. CDR3 length: 15 residues. The V gene's germline CDR1 is SNHLY and CDR2 FYNNEI. Trimming stripped 6 bases from V and 11 bases from J, with 25 bases between. The CDR3 loop is CASRAPQDASSFYTF. In DNA, the CDR3 is TGTGCCAGCAGGGCTCCTCAGGATGCCAGTTCCTTTTACACCTTC.

This clone was recorded only once. This chain links TRBV29-1 with TRBJ2-1; 10 bases line up with TRBD1. Germline values: CDR1 SQVTM, CDR2 ANQGSEA. The CDR3 is 19 residues long. Trimming removed 4 bases from V and 0 bases from J; junction bases left unmatched: 15. Here the CDR3 DNA reads TGCAGCGTTGGTTTGGGGACAGGGGTCCCCCAAAGCTCCTACAATGAGCAGTTCTTC. Protein: CSVGLGTGVPQSSYNEQFF.

The rearrangement links TRBV6-5 to TRBJ2-5, with 9 bases fitting TRBD2. CDR1 and CDR2 from the germline V gene are MNHEY and SVGAGI. This CDR3 spans 15 amino acids. Trimming cost V 4 bases and J 5 bases; bases outside gene matches: 8. As DNA, the CDR3 is TGTGCCAGCAGTTCGAGGCGGGAGGGCCTTGAGACCCAGTACTTC. It is translated as CASSSRREGLETQYF.

The chain joins TRBV2 to TRBJ2-2; TRBD1 aligns across 9 bases. The CDR3 consists of 15 residues. V trimming: 2 bases; J trimming: 8 bases; junction bases outside the gene matches: 6. Germline V CDR1 and CDR2: SNHLY, FYNNEI. DNA of the CDR3: TGTGCCAGCAGTGAAAGGGACAGGGATCCAGGGGAGCTGTTTTTT. Translated, it gives CASSERDRDPGELFF. Full variable domain (remainder filled in from reference TRBV2 and TRBJ2-2): EPEVTQTPSHQVTQMGQEVILRCVPISNHLYFYWYRQILGQKVEFLVSFYNNEISEKSEIFDDQFSVERPDGSNFTLKIRSTKLEDSAMYFCASSERDRDPGELFFGEGSRLTVL.

The chain recombines TRBV27 with TRBJ2-5; a weak D match, TRBD1 (6 bases). Between the trimmed V and J ends, which lost 6 bases and 6 bases, there was a span of 23 bases. This CDR3 is built from 16 residues. Germline CDR1 MNHEY, CDR2 SMNVEV (reference sequence). CDR3 amino acids: CASSNNRESRPKTQYF. CDR3 DNA: TGTGCCAGCAGCAACAACAGGGAATCCCGCCCCAAGACCCAGTACTTC.

This clone appeared a single time. This chain joins TRBV5-1 and TRBJ2-5, with a tentative D call TRBD2 (6 bases). The J call could be wrong; TRBJ2-7 is a better fit for the DNA end. The CDR3 extends over 16 amino acids. The germline V gene encodes CDR1 SGHRS and CDR2 YFSETQ. In nucleotides, the CDR3 is TGCGCCAGCAGCCCCGGGAGCGTGGGTGAATCCTACGAGCAGTACTTC. Its protein product is CASSPGSVGESYEQYF.

The J gene is TRBJ1-1, the V gene TRBV5-1, with 9 bases aligning to TRBD1. The length of the CDR3 is 17 residues. CDR1 is SGHRS and CDR2 is YFSETQ in the germline V gene. With V trimmed by 4 bases and J by 1 base, 11 bases remained unmatched. The DNA for the CDR3 is TGCGCCAGCAGCCAGGGACAGGGCGCACTGAGGAACACTGAAGCTTTCTTT. Protein: CASSQGQGALRNTEAFF.

CDR3 amino acids: CAIRDSATGANVLTF. The CDR3 DNA reads TGTGCCATCAGGGACTCGGCCACAGGGGCCAACGTCCTGACTTTC. This rearrangement joins TRBV10-3 to TRBJ2-6, with D tentatively TRBD2 (5 bases). V shed 6 bases and J shed 4 bases, with 13 bases lying between them. Germline CDR1 and CDR2: ENHRY and SYGVKD. This CDR3 contains 15 residues.

The J gene is TRBJ2-1, the V gene TRBV6-4, with 10 nucleotides matching TRBD2. V gave up 3 bases and J gave up 14 bases; unmatched junction bases: 10. The CDR3 contains 14 residues. Per germline, CDR1 MRHNA and CDR2 SNTAGT. CDR3 residues: CASSEGASGGPKFF. The CDR3 DNA reads as TGTGCCAGCAGTGAGGGGGCTAGCGGGGGCCCTAAGTTCTTC.

V and J are TRBV9 and TRBJ2-2, with a possible D match to TRBD2 (5 bases). Looked up from germline, CDR1 is SGDLS and CDR2 is YYNGEE. The V end lost 1 base, the J end lost 0 bases, and 10 bases lay between the germline ends. The CDR3 runs 16 residues. The CDR3 loop reads CASSVSSGANTGELFF. CDR3 DNA: TGTGCCAGCAGCGTATCCAGCGGCGCGAACACCGGGGAGCTGTTTTTT.

The rearrangement links TRBV15 to TRBJ2-7; D perhaps matches TRBD1 (5 bases). Per the germline V gene, CDR1 is LNHNV and CDR2 is YYDKDF (reference sequence). The CDR3 has 13 residues. V lost 3 bases and J lost 7, with 13 bases in between. The CDR3 here is CATSRAGSSEQYF. CDR3 bases: TGTGCCACCAGCAGGGCAGGGTCCAGTGAGCAGTACTTC.

V gene TRBV5-5 combines with J gene TRBJ2-7; D not resolved. The germline V gene has CDR1 SGHKS and CDR2 YYEKEE (reference sequence). This CDR3 spans 14 amino acids. The V and J ends lost 4 bases and 0 bases respectively, with 11 bases between them. As DNA, the CDR3 is TGTGCCAGCAGCGTCGGTAGGAGCTCCTACGAGCAGTACTTC. It codes for CASSVGRSSYEQYF.

The genes are TRBV5-4 and TRBJ2-7; maybe TRBD2 (6 bases). This CDR3 region has 13 residues. The V end lost 4 bases, the J end lost 1 base, and 9 bases lay between the germline ends. The germline CDR1 and CDR2 sequences are SGHNT and YYREEE (reference sequence). CDR3 DNA: TGTGCCAGCAGCACCCGGGAGTCCTACGAGCAGTACTTC. It yields the protein CASSTRESYEQYF.

The rearrangement links TRBV30 to TRBJ2-1; 11 nucleotides line up with TRBD2. The germline CDR1 and CDR2 sequences are GTSNPN and SVGIG (reference sequence). Germline trimming cut 1 base from V and 10 bases from J; bases unmatched to any gene: 12. CDR3 size: 16 residues. The CDR3 DNA sequence: TGTGCCTGGAGTGCCGGTCAGAATAGCGGGGGGGAAGAGCAGTTCTTC. Translation gives CAWSAGQNSGGEEQFF.

This sequence joins TRBV7-2 and TRBJ2-5; D is uncertain. The J call may not be correct, given that the DNA end is closer to TRBJ2-7. CDR3 length equals 14 residues. In germline, CDR1 is SGHTA, CDR2 FQGNSA. The CDR3 nucleotides are TGTGCCAGCAGCCCAGAGGAGTACTCCTACGAGCAGTACTTC. Protein product: CASSPEEYSYEQYF.

The V gene is TRBV9, the J gene TRBJ2-7, with 8 nucleotides matching TRBD2. The V and J ends lost 4 bases and 5 bases, in that order; junction bases with no gene match: 14. The CDR3 covers 16 residues. The V gene's germline CDR1 is SGDLS and CDR2 YYNGEE. CDR3 DNA sequence: TGTGCCAGCAGCCCCCCACCCGGGACTAGATGGAACGAGCAGTACTTC. It codes for CASSPPPGTRWNEQYF. The whole variable domain, remainder taken from reference TRBV9 and TRBJ2-7, is DSGVTQTPKHLITATGQRVTLRCSPRSGDLSVYWYQQSLDQGLQFLIQYYNGEERAKGNILERFSAQQFPDLHSELNLSSLELGDSALYFCASSPPPGTRWNEQYFGPGTRLTVT.

This clone was seen a handful of times. This sequence joins TRBV27 and TRBJ2-1, with TRBD1 matching 9 bases. CDR1 is MNHEY and CDR2 is SMNVEV in the germline V gene (reference sequence). The CDR3 has 17 residues. Unmatched junction bases numbered 15, after V lost 5 bases and J lost 7 bases. DNA for the CDR3: TGTGCCAGCAGTCTGGGGTCCGGGACAGGGTTCGTAAATGAGCAGTTCTTC. Its protein product is CASSLGSGTGFVNEQFF.

This clone was found a few times. CDR3 bases: TGTGCCAGCAGCTTGGGGACAGGGGCCACCTCTGGAAACACCATATATTTT. Amino acid sequence: CASSLGTGATSGNTIYF. The rearrangement joins TRBV7-2 to TRBJ1-3; 10 bases map to TRBD1. This CDR3 is built from 17 residues. Germline V gene sequence: CDR1 SGHTA, CDR2 FQGNSA. Germline trimming cut 3 bases from V and 0 bases from J; bases unmatched to any gene: 5.

This chain uses TRBV7-2 with TRBJ1-4; perhaps TRBD1 as D (6 bases). V lost 1 base to trimming and J lost 8 bases, with 8 bases between them. Germline V CDR1 and CDR2: SGHTA, FQGNSA. The CDR3 length is 13 residues. As DNA, the CDR3 is TGTGCCAGCAGCTTAGAAGACAGGGAAAAACTGTTTTTT. Its protein product is CASSLEDREKLFF.

The rearrangement uses TRBV5-1 and TRBJ1-2, with 10 bases lining up with TRBD1. Germline V lookup: CDR1 SGHRS, CDR2 YFSETQ. The CDR3 is 17 residues long. V shed 4 bases and J 7 bases; nucleotides not matched to a gene: 16. The CDR3 is CASSPTGTGASPAGYTF. In nucleotides, the CDR3 is TGCGCCAGCAGCCCCACAGGGACAGGGGCCTCGCCGGCTGGCTACACCTTC.

This chain links TRBV19 with TRBJ2-7; D gene uncertain. This CDR3 comprises 13 residues. The germline V gene encodes CDR1 LNHDA and CDR2 SQIVND (reference sequence). V lost 0 bases, J lost 3 bases, and 6 bases lay in between. CDR3 nucleotide sequence: TGTGCCAGTAGTATAGACAGGAACTACGAGCAGTACTTC. Its protein is CASSIDRNYEQYF.